A single sample gave rise to the 8 T cell receptor beta chains below, sequenced in a study of CD8 T cells in ankylosing spondylitis. TCRdb passed the 5' RACE reads through MiXCR, listing each CDR3 protein once. The profile shows roughly 230,000 distinct CDR3 sequences, over 15% of them singletons. Specimen: blood, either unsorted or a sorted T cell fraction (not recorded which). The source of these receptors is a male donor with ankylosing spondylitis or in good health (not recorded which).

Here the CDR3 reads CASSEGEPYEQYF. For the CDR3, the DNA is TGTGCCAGCAGCGAGGGGGAACCCTACGAGCAGTACTTC. The chain combines TRBV7-8 with TRBJ2-7, with D tentatively TRBD1 (6 bases). The CDR3 runs 13 residues. Germline V lookup: CDR1 SGHVS, CDR2 FQNEAQ. V shed 5 bases and J shed 2 bases, with 10 bases lying between them.

This chain links TRBV20-1 with TRBJ2-7, with 8 nucleotides matching TRBD2. This CDR3 region has 14 residues. In germline, CDR1 is DFQATT, CDR2 SNEGSKA (reference sequence). V lost 4 bases, J lost 0 bases, and 5 bases stayed unmatched. This CDR3 is CSAISAGDSYEQYF. The CDR3, as DNA: TGCAGTGCTATCTCAGCGGGAGACTCCTACGAGCAGTACTTC.

The chain links TRBV2 to TRBJ2-7; tentative D call: TRBD1 (5 bases). In germline, CDR1 is SNHLY, CDR2 FYNNEI. The CDR3 spans 15 residues. Trimming took 4 bases from V and 3 from J, leaving 16 bases between them. The DNA for the CDR3 is TGTGCCAGCAGTGCATTCCAGGACATCCTCTACGAGCAGTACTTC. This gives the protein CASSAFQDILYEQYF.

The chain joins TRBV5-1 to TRBJ1-1; D possibly corresponds to TRBD1 (5 bases). V lost 1 base and J lost 3, with 13 bases in between. This CDR3 is built from 15 residues. Germline CDR1 reads SGHRS; CDR2 reads YFSETQ. For the CDR3, the DNA is TGCGCCAGCAGCTTGCCGAGGGGAGTGTACACTGAAGCTTTCTTT. Translation gives CASSLPRGVYTEAFF.

V is TRBV15 and J is TRBJ2-2; D is unclear. V lost 3 bases to trimming and J lost 0 bases, with 5 bases between them. This CDR3 spans 14 amino acids. In germline, CDR1 is LNHNV, CDR2 YYDKDF (reference sequence). The CDR3 bases are TGTGCCACCAGCAGCCAGGCGAACACCGGGGAGCTGTTTTTT. As protein: CATSSQANTGELFF.

This clonotype was seen a few times. This chain connects TRBV12-3 or TRBV12-4 to TRBJ1-2; D not resolved. The ends were cut back, 5 bases at V and 4 bases at J, with 11 bases in the middle. The CDR3 sequence is 13 residues long. CDR3 sequence: CASSPTDIYGYTF. The CDR3 bases are TGTGCCAGCAGTCCAACAGATATCTATGGCTACACCTTC.

This clonotype was counted ten times or more. This chain links TRBV9 with TRBJ2-2, with D perhaps matching TRBD2 (5 bases). The V and J ends lost 0 bases and 3 bases respectively, with 15 bases between them. CDR1 SGDLS and CDR2 YYNGEE come from the germline V gene. The CDR3 loop spans 17 amino acids. The CDR3 coding sequence is TGTGCCAGCAGCGTAGCGTTGAGGGATTTCTACACCGGGGAGCTGTTTTTT. Its protein is CASSVALRDFYTGELFF.

The V and J genes are TRBV20-1 and TRBJ2-3; D is unresolved. Germline V gene sequence: CDR1 DFQATT, CDR2 SNEGSKA (reference sequence). Between the trimmed V and J ends, which lost 0 bases and 5 bases, there was a span of 9 bases. The CDR3 spans 13 residues. CDR3 in amino acids: CSARELGVDTQYF. The CDR3 DNA reads TGCAGTGCTAGAGAGCTCGGAGTAGATACGCAGTATTTT.